This T cell receptor (beta chain) emerged from a study of T cell responses to AZD1222 COVID-19 vaccine. Whole-study results and caveats: The reported proportion of spike-specific TCRs targeting unmutated variant regions was nearly half. Most donors were white British, females outnumbered males, and clonal diversity was possibly underestimated. After the peak T cell response, and only then, were repertoires sampled.

This CDR3 has 16 residues. CDR1 and CDR2 from the germline V gene are MGHRA and YSYEKL. V was pared by 1 base and J by 4 bases, with 16 bases between. Using immunoSEQ multiplex PCR, the repertoire was profiled, and TCRdb retains in-frame clones only, with some absent. The sample records over 110,000 clones, about 92% being singletons. Comment on this clone: What it recognizes is unknown.

The source of this sequence is an adult in good health. J is TRBJ1-2 and V is TRBV4-1, with a weak D call TRBD1 (6 bases). Sequencing used peripheral blood, obtained on day 0 of AZD1222 vaccination. CDR3 sequence (DNA): TGCGCCAGCAGCCAAGCCCCAAGCAGGGGAAGCTATGGCTACACCTTC. Amino acids: CASSQAPSRGSYGYTF.